This T cell receptor beta chain derives from a study of blood T cell repertoires in COVID-19. Study as a whole: The study drew acute and convalescent COVID-19 samples from the United States, Italy and Spain.

The CDR3 is 12 residues long. The germline V and J ends were trimmed by 3 bases and 7 bases, with 10 bases remaining between them. Sequencing used immunoSEQ multiplex PCR; TCRdb keeps in-frame clones, though not all of them. The data show approximately 89,000 clones, 80% seen once. This clonotype originated in a human donor in a cohort sampled during active COVID-19. The sample comprised peripheral blood. V gene TRBV12-3 or TRBV12-4 combines with J gene TRBJ2-7; a weak D match, TRBD2 (6 bases). DNA for the CDR3: TGTGCCAGCAGTTTGGGGAGGCTTGAGCAGTACTTC. Translation gives CASSLGRLEQYF.